Each of the 20 T cell receptor beta chains below was sequenced from the same sample in a study of blood T cell repertoires in COVID-19. Sequenced by immunoSEQ multiplex PCR; TCRdb stores in-frame clones only, minus some. The sample has 250,000 to 300,000 clones; around 80% are singletons. Sequences were obtained from PBMCs or T cells enriched from blood (not recorded which). The receptors stem from a man between 40 and 49 years old who had been exposed to COVID-19.

CDR3 sequence: CASTLAGGMDEQFF. CDR3 sequence (DNA): TGCGCCAGCACCCTAGCGGGAGGGATGGATGAGCAGTTCTTC. The chain is built from TRBV10-2 and TRBJ2-1; the match to TRBD2 covers 12 bases. The CDR3 extends over 14 amino acids. Trimming cost V 7 bases and J 8 bases; bases outside gene matches: 6. Per germline, CDR1 WSHSY and CDR2 SAAADI.

The chain uses TRBV19 and TRBJ2-5, with 12 bases matching TRBD2. This CDR3 is 15 amino acids long. Per germline, CDR1 LNHDA and CDR2 SQIVND (reference sequence). The V segment lost 4 bases and the J segment 1 base; nucleotides outside the gene matches: 1. CDR3 region: CASSRTSGTQETQYF. Here the CDR3 DNA reads TGTGCCAGTAGTAGGACTAGCGGGACCCAAGAGACCCAGTACTTC. Looking up the rest from reference TRBV19 and TRBJ2-5 gives the full variable domain: DGGITQSPKYLFRKEGQNVTLSCEQNLNHDAMYWYRQDPGQGLRLIYYSQIVNDFQKGDIAEGYSVSREKKESFPLTVTSAQKNPTAFYLCASSRTSGTQETQYFGPGTRLLVL.

The rearrangement links TRBV24-1 to TRBJ2-7, with 9 bases identical to TRBD1. V shed 9 bases and J 2 bases; nucleotides not matched to a gene: 7. Germline V lookup: CDR1 KGHDR, CDR2 SFDVKD. This CDR3 region has 14 residues. As DNA, the CDR3 is TGTGCCACCGGGAACAGGGGGCCCCCCTACGAGCAGTACTTC. It yields the protein CATGNRGPPYEQYF.

The V call is TRBV18, the J call TRBJ1-4, with no clear D. The CDR3 contains 15 residues. V was pared by 4 bases and J by 0 bases, with 9 bases between. Germline V gives CDR1 KGHSH, CDR2 LQKENI. CDR3 DNA sequence: TGTGCCAGCTCACTGTGGGCCACAACTAATGAAAAACTGTTTTTT. Its translation: CASSLWATTNEKLFF.

V usage is TRBV30 and J usage is TRBJ1-1, with D possibly TRBD1 on 6 matching bases. Trimming stripped 6 bases from V and 5 bases from J, with 13 bases between. The CDR3 covers 12 residues. Germline values: CDR1 GTSNPN, CDR2 SVGIG (reference sequence). The CDR3 protein is CACGGGGTEAFF. The CDR3 region has the DNA TGTGCCTGCGGGGGAGGGGGTACTGAAGCTTTCTTT.

The chain employs TRBV7-3 and TRBJ2-2; D is unclear. The V end lost 6 bases, the J end lost 4 bases, and 9 bases lay between the germline ends. CDR3 size: 13 residues. Per the germline V gene, CDR1 is SGHTA and CDR2 is FQGTGA. Here the CDR3 DNA reads TGTGCCAGCAGGACGGGTGGCACCGGGGAGCTGTTTTTT. This gives the protein CASRTGGTGELFF. The entire variable domain, with the rest obtained from reference TRBV7-3 and TRBJ2-2, is as follows: GAGVSQTPSNKVTEKGKYVELRCDPISGHTALYWYRQSLGQGPEFLIYFQGTGAADDSGLPNDRFFAVRPEGSVSTLKIQRTERGDSAVYLCASRTGGTGELFFGEGSRLTVL.

The rearrangement uses TRBV25-1 and TRBJ1-6; 7 bases are shared with TRBD1. Trimming at V came to 6 bases and at J to 10 bases, leaving 6 bases not matched to a gene. There are 13 residues in the CDR3. CDR1 and CDR2 from the germline V gene are MGHDK and SYGVNS. For the CDR3, the DNA is TGTGCCAGCAGGAGACAGGGTCTGTCACCCCTCCACTTT. This gives the protein CASRRQGLSPLHF.

The CDR3 DNA sequence: TGTGCCAGCACCCCAATAGCGGGAGTAGAGACCCAGTACTTC. The encoded protein is CASTPIAGVETQYF. This chain joins TRBV3-1 (or the pseudogene TRBV3-2) and TRBJ2-5; 9 bases are a match to TRBD2. The CDR3 has 14 amino acids. The V gene's germline CDR1 is LGHDT and CDR2 YNNKEL (reference sequence). Germline trimming cut 7 bases from V and 4 bases from J; bases unmatched to any gene: 7.

The genes are TRBV19 and TRBJ2-7; a weak D match, TRBD2 (6 bases). The CDR3 runs to 13 residues. The V end was cut by 6 bases, the J end by 2 bases, with 11 bases between. Germline CDR1 is LNHDA and CDR2 is SQIVND (reference sequence). CDR3 nucleotide sequence: TGTGCCAGTAGCCCCGGGAGAGCCTACGAGCAGTACTTC. Translating gives CASSPGRAYEQYF.

This chain uses TRBV3-1 (or the pseudogene TRBV3-2) with TRBJ2-1; D unresolved. The V end lost 11 bases, the J end lost 4 bases, and 18 bases lay between the germline ends. The CDR3 is made up of 14 amino acids. CDR1 and CDR2 (germline): LGHDT, YNNKEL (reference sequence). The CDR3 loop is CACGQAVPYNEQFF. Written as DNA, the CDR3 is TGTGCCTGTGGTCAGGCAGTACCGTACAATGAGCAGTTCTTC.

The chain has TRBV11-2 and TRBJ2-3; tentative D call: TRBD1 (6 bases). V dropped 6 bases and J dropped 2 bases, with 15 bases sitting between them. The CDR3 length is 15 residues. The germline V gene encodes CDR1 SGHAT and CDR2 FQNNGV. Here the CDR3 reads CASSTGIGNTDTQYF. The CDR3 DNA reads as TGTGCCAGCAGTACAGGGATTGGGAACACAGATACGCAGTATTTT. Full variable domain (outside the CDR3, taken from reference TRBV11-2 and TRBJ2-3): EAGVAQSPRYKIIEKRQSVAFWCNPISGHATLYWYQQILGQGPKLLIQFQNNGVVDDSQLPKDRFSAERLKGVDSTLKIQPAKLEDSAVYLCASSTGIGNTDTQYFGPGTRLTVL.

This chain connects TRBV10-1 to TRBJ2-2; 11 nucleotides agree with TRBD2. CDR1 and CDR2 from the germline V gene are WNHNN and SYGVQD (reference sequence). V lost 6 bases and J lost 1; bases outside the gene matches: 16. CDR3 length equals 20 residues. The CDR3 loop is CASRDGLGLAEQKNTGELFF. In DNA form, the CDR3 reads TGCGCCAGCAGGGACGGCCTGGGACTAGCGGAACAAAAGAACACCGGGGAGCTGTTTTTT.

The chain couples TRBV30 to TRBJ2-3; a possible D gene is TRBD2 (7 bases). The V and J ends lost 0 bases and 6 bases respectively, with 16 bases between them. Germline-derived CDR1 and CDR2 are GTSNPN and SVGIG (reference sequence). The CDR3 is 15 residues long. The CDR3, as DNA: TGTGCCTGGAGTGTACTTGCGGGGGCCGGGGATACGCAGTATTTT. It translates to CAWSVLAGAGDTQYF.

V usage is TRBV24-1 and J usage is TRBJ1-2; TRBD1 agrees at 7 bases. This CDR3 is built from 16 residues. The germline gives CDR1 KGHDR, CDR2 SFDVKD. J lost 7 bases, V lost 4 bases, and 14 bases had no gene match. The CDR3 loop is CATSDSLTGVNGGYTF. The CDR3 region has the DNA TGTGCCACCAGTGACTCCCTAACAGGGGTGAATGGTGGCTACACCTTC.

The rearrangement joins TRBV18 to TRBJ2-5; tentatively, D is TRBD1 (6 bases). Germline CDR1 KGHSH, CDR2 LQKENI. The CDR3 loop spans 15 amino acids. Trimming pared 2 bases from V and 5 bases from J, leaving 15 bases between. CDR3 amino acids: CASSPWGLEVETQYF. In DNA form, the CDR3 reads TGTGCCAGCTCACCATGGGGGCTCGAGGTGGAGACCCAGTACTTC.

Of note for this clone: Other DNA variants within this sample encode the same CDR3. The V gene is TRBV3-1 (or the pseudogene TRBV3-2), the J gene TRBJ1-5; D perhaps matches TRBD1 (5 bases). Trimming removed 1 base from V and 5 bases from J, with 6 bases in between. Germline CDR1 reads LGHDT; CDR2 reads YNNKEL (reference sequence). CDR3 length equals 13 residues. The CDR3 DNA follows: TGTGCCAGCAGCCAAGTCAGGGATCAGCCCCAGCATTTT. Encoded protein: CASSQVRDQPQHF.

CDR3 nucleotides: TGTGCCAGCAGCTCAGGTCCAGGGACTAACCACAATGAGCAGTTCTTC. It encodes CASSSGPGTNHNEQFF. The genes are TRBV11-2 and TRBJ2-1; TRBD2 matches at 7 bases. The ends lost 4 bases at V and 5 bases at J; junction bases unmatched: 11. The CDR3 loop spans 16 amino acids. The germline CDR1 and CDR2 sequences are SGHAT and FQNNGV.

This clone was picked up a small number of times. This chain joins TRBV10-3 and TRBJ1-5, with TRBD1 matching over 7 bases. Germline values: CDR1 ENHRY, CDR2 SYGVKD. The V gene end was trimmed by 11 bases and the J gene end by 3 bases; junction bases not matched to a gene: 10. The CDR3 runs to 14 residues. The CDR3 sequence is CAVSRDSLNQPQHF. CDR3 in DNA: TGTGCCGTCTCCCGGGACAGCCTCAATCAGCCCCAGCATTTT.

This clone is a singleton in its sample. The chain has TRBV30 and TRBJ1-6; a possible D gene is TRBD1 (5 bases). This CDR3 contains 15 residues. The germline gives CDR1 GTSNPN, CDR2 SVGIG (reference sequence). V was trimmed by 0 bases and J by 13 bases, leaving 19 bases between them. CDR3 sequence reads: CAWSVYGGVSSPLHF. DNA of the CDR3: TGTGCCTGGAGTGTGTATGGAGGGGTCAGCTCTCCCCTCCACTTT.

V gene TRBV5-5 combines with J gene TRBJ1-1; TRBD1 might be the D (6 bases). The V end was cut by 0 bases, the J end by 1 base, with 10 bases between. There are 15 residues in the CDR3. Germline V gene lookup returns CDR1 SGHKS and CDR2 YYEKEE (reference sequence). The CDR3 reads CASSLAGQSNTEAFF. The CDR3, as DNA: TGTGCCAGCAGCTTGGCTGGACAGTCGAACACTGAAGCTTTCTTT.